This TCR beta chain came from a study of shared clonotypes between healthy human individuals. Study at large: Three plates each covered CD4 naive and memory; CD8 naive two, CD8 memory one.

Trimming cost V 7 bases and J 2 bases, with 15 bases left between them. This CDR3 region has 15 residues. Germline V lookup: CDR1 WSHSY, CDR2 SAAADI. The table came from immunoSEQ multiplex PCR; TCRdb's copy has only in-frame clones and leaves some out. The sample lists over 2 million clones; 85% to 95% were seen once. This receptor was identified in a young man in good health. Some clones in this sample may be carry-over from other donors' samples. The V gene is TRBV10-2, the J gene TRBJ1-3; a possible D gene is TRBD1 (5 bases). The sample comprised naive CD4+ T cells from PBMCs. The subset here: CD45RA+ positively selected. The CDR3 loop is CASTLRRGTGNTIYF. The CDR3 coding sequence is TGCGCCAGCACTTTAAGGAGGGGAACTGGAAACACCATATATTTT.